This TCR beta chain was retrieved from a study of memory CD4+ T cells and cytomegalovirus serostatus. In the study overall: This sample comes from healthy Belgian adults, eight or nine CMV seropositive, roughly 22 seronegative.

Here immunoSEQ multiplex PCR was the method, and the copy in TCRdb shows in-frame clones only, minus some. This sample has 28,000 or so clones, with more than 75% found just once. The sort gate was single viable CD3+CD4+CD8-CD45RO+ cells for memory CD4+ T cells. After thawing, CD4+ T cells were positively selected. Whole-study results and caveats: CD4+ memory repertoires contained 67 of 164 reported CMV TCRbeta sequences. Repertoires predicted CMV serostatus with median bootstrapped AUC of about 0.95.

With regard to this clone: No antigen is known for it.

Germline CDR1 SGHDT, CDR2 YYEEEE. The V and J ends lost 4 bases and 6 bases, in that order; junction bases with no gene match: 7. The CDR3 contains 14 residues. Sequencing was performed on memory CD4+ T cells from blood. This TCR came from an adult in good health and CMV-seronegative. The rearrangement joins TRBV5-6 to TRBJ1-2, with 9 positions matching TRBD1. The CDR3 DNA is TGTGCCAGCAGCCTGTGGGACAGGGACCATGGCTACACCTTC. It yields the protein CASSLWDRDHGYTF. Full variable domain (missing parts from reference TRBV5-6 and TRBJ1-2): DAGVTQSPTHLIKTRGQQVTLRCSPKSGHDTVSWYQQALGQGPQFIFQYYEEEERQRGNFPDRFSGHQFPNYSSELNVNALLLGDSALYLCASSLWDRDHGYTFGSGTRLTVV.